This T cell receptor beta chain was recovered during a study of identical twins. To note about this clonotype: Its antigen is as yet unknown.

This CDR3 is built from 14 residues. The V end was cut by 6 bases, the J end by 3 bases, with 12 bases between. Overall study findings and caveats: Sharing of beta out-of-frame sequences by twins showed a weaker excess.

A universal primer site came from template switching; cDNA carried unique molecular identifiers. TCRdb re-called the 5' RACE reads with MiXCR, one entry per CDR3 protein. The table records roughly 200,000 distinct CDR3 sequences, 6% to 9% of them present only once. These data also formed part of another study, on yellow fever vaccine responses in identical twins.

The sequence derives from a woman between 18 and 30 years old in good health. This sequence joins TRBV12-3 or TRBV12-4 and TRBJ2-1; D possibly uses TRBD1 or TRBD2 (7 bases each). Sequenced sample: memory (CD45RO+) T cells sorted from blood. The CDR3 sequence is CASSQGGRYNEQFF. The DNA for the CDR3 is TGTGCCAGCAGCCAGGGGGGGCGCTACAATGAGCAGTTCTTC.